These 30 T cell receptor beta chains were sequenced from one sample in a study of blood T cell repertoires in COVID-19. Sequencing used immunoSEQ multiplex PCR; TCRdb keeps in-frame clones, though not all of them. The repertoire holds around 140,000 clones, less than 90% seen once, with about 1.5% in the top ten. The material sequenced was peripheral blood. The receptors were gathered from a man aged 55 to 70 with acute or convalescent COVID-19.

The chain recombines TRBV7-3 with TRBJ2-1; TRBD2 matches 9 bases. Germline lookup yields CDR1 SGHTA and CDR2 FQGTGA. The CDR3 has 14 residues. V dropped 2 bases and J dropped 6; count of bases not matched to a gene: 2. CDR3 DNA: TGTGCCAGCAGCTTACGTAGCGGGGGCAATGAGCAGTTCTTC. Translation gives CASSLRSGGNEQFF.

The V call is TRBV18, the J call TRBJ2-1; TRBD2 is a possible D gene (6 bases). This CDR3 contains 14 residues. V lost 8 bases and J 3 bases, leaving 14 bases between the germline ends. CDR1 is KGHSH, CDR2 LQKENI, per germline. The CDR3 DNA follows: TGTGCCAGCACCCCGTACGGGGGCTACAATGAGCAGTTCTTC. Residues: CASTPYGGYNEQFF.

The V call is TRBV27, the J call TRBJ1-6; 7 bases agree with TRBD1. V dropped 4 bases and J dropped 6; count of bases not matched to a gene: 12. The CDR3 has 17 residues. Germline loops: CDR1 MNHEY, CDR2 SMNVEV (reference sequence). CDR3 sequence reads: CASSSFLRTGVNSPLHF. For the CDR3, the DNA is TGTGCCAGCAGTTCCTTCCTGAGGACAGGCGTTAATTCACCCCTCCACTTT.

This clone was picked up a small number of times. V is TRBV5-1 and J is TRBJ2-1, with a tentative D call TRBD2 (6 bases). CDR3 size: 15 residues. V shed 4 bases and J shed 0 bases, with 11 bases lying between them. Germline V gene data show CDR1 as SGHRS and CDR2 as YFSETQ. The CDR3 nucleotides are TGCGCCAGCAGCATTAGCGGAAGCTCCTACAATGAGCAGTTCTTC. Its protein is CASSISGSSYNEQFF.

This clone was picked up one time. The rearrangement links TRBV10-3 to TRBJ2-7; D not certain. Trimming pared 0 bases from V and 7 bases from J, leaving 13 bases between. This CDR3 region has 14 residues. Germline V gene sequence: CDR1 ENHRY, CDR2 SYGVKD. The CDR3 region has the DNA TGTGCCATCAGTGAGTCCCCTGAAAGTAGTGAGCAGTACTTC. Its translation is CAISESPESSEQYF.

The V gene is TRBV9, the J gene TRBJ1-3, with 10 bases identical to TRBD1. Germline CDR1 reads SGDLS; CDR2 reads YYNGEE. The V gene end was trimmed by 0 bases and the J gene end by 3 bases; junction bases not matched to a gene: 9. The CDR3 sequence is 18 residues long. CDR3: CASSVAATGGRVGNTIYF. The DNA for the CDR3 is TGTGCCAGCAGCGTAGCTGCGACAGGGGGCCGGGTTGGAAACACCATATATTTT.

The J gene is TRBJ2-1, the V gene TRBV20-1; TRBD2 matches 8 bases. Germline values: CDR1 DFQATT, CDR2 SNEGSKA (reference sequence). Trimming removed 3 bases from V and 9 bases from J; junction bases left unmatched: 7. The length of the CDR3 is 13 residues. The chain's CDR3 is CSASMVAGSEQFF. In DNA form, the CDR3 reads TGCAGTGCTAGTATGGTAGCGGGATCTGAGCAGTTCTTC.

This clone has a single count. This chain connects TRBV18 to TRBJ2-1; 7 bases map to TRBD2. Trimming cost V 3 bases and J 0 bases; bases outside gene matches: 17. CDR1 is KGHSH and CDR2 is LQKENI in the germline V gene. The CDR3 is 20 amino acids. The CDR3 here is CASSPTLPRLAGISYNEQFF. The CDR3 bases are TGTGCCAGCTCACCGACCCTCCCGCGTTTAGCGGGTATCTCCTACAATGAGCAGTTCTTC.

The V and J genes are TRBV30 and TRBJ2-6; D perhaps matches TRBD1 (8 bases). The CDR3 runs to 18 residues. V was shortened by 2 bases and J by 0 bases, with 17 bases between the two germline ends. The germline gives CDR1 GTSNPN, CDR2 SVGIG (reference sequence). This CDR3 reads CAWSKNRGGISGANVLTF. Written as DNA, the CDR3 is TGTGCCTGGAGTAAAAACAGGGGGGGGATCTCTGGGGCCAACGTCCTGACTTTC.

This chain connects TRBV7-9 to TRBJ1-4, with D perhaps TRBD1 (5 bases). The CDR3 is made up of 15 amino acids. V dropped 3 bases and J dropped 8 bases, with 16 bases sitting between them. Per the germline V gene, CDR1 is SEHNR and CDR2 is FQNEAQ (reference sequence). The CDR3 region has the DNA TGTGCCAGCAGCTTCGGTAGGCAGGGTCGAGAAAAACTGTTTTTT. This codes for CASSFGRQGREKLFF.

The rearrangement links TRBV6-4 to TRBJ2-1; 12 bases fit TRBD2. CDR1 and CDR2 (germline): MRHNA, SNTAGT. CDR3 length: 15 amino acids. V shed 5 bases, J shed 7 bases, and the junction held 6 bases outside the gene matches. The CDR3 sequence: CASSPTSGSGNEQFF. As DNA, the CDR3 is TGTGCCAGCAGTCCGACTAGCGGGAGTGGTAATGAGCAGTTCTTC.

The CDR3 loop is CATSVLHTDTQYF. DNA for the CDR3: TGTGCCACCAGTGTACTTCACACAGATACGCAGTATTTT. V usage is TRBV24-1 and J usage is TRBJ2-3; D call uncertain. V lost 5 bases, J lost 2 bases, and 7 bases lay in between. The CDR3 sequence is 13 residues long. Germline-derived CDR1 and CDR2 are KGHDR and SFDVKD.

The chain links TRBV27 to TRBJ2-1, with 14 bases fitting TRBD2. V lost 5 bases and J lost 7; bases outside the gene matches: 4. The CDR3 length is 15 residues. Per the germline V gene, CDR1 is MNHEY and CDR2 is SMNVEV (reference sequence). In DNA, the CDR3 is TGTGCCAGCAGTCCCCGACTAGCGGGGGGGAATGAGCAGTTCTTC. Residues: CASSPRLAGGNEQFF.

V usage is TRBV24-1 and J usage is TRBJ2-1, with 9 bases aligning to TRBD1. V lost 3 bases, J lost 6 bases, and 5 bases stayed unmatched. Germline V gene data show CDR1 as KGHDR and CDR2 as SFDVKD. CDR3 size: 15 residues. The CDR3 region is CATSDEGQGRNEQFF. CDR3 bases: TGTGCCACCAGTGATGAGGGACAGGGACGCAATGAGCAGTTCTTC.

This clone has only one observation. This rearrangement joins TRBV6-5 to TRBJ1-1; D is unresolved. Germline values: CDR1 MNHEY, CDR2 SVGAGI. The V end lost 8 bases, the J end lost 3 bases, and 13 bases lay between the germline ends. This CDR3 has 13 residues. The DNA for the CDR3 is TGTGCCAGCCGGGGAGGGCAGTACACTGAAGCTTTCTTT. The encoded protein is CASRGGQYTEAFF.

The chain employs TRBV18 and TRBJ1-1; 8 nucleotides line up with TRBD1. V was clipped by 5 bases and J by 0 bases; unmatched bases: 2. Germline values: CDR1 KGHSH, CDR2 LQKENI. The CDR3 is 14 amino acids. CDR3 DNA sequence: TGTGCCAGCTCAAACAGGGGGATGAACACTGAAGCTTTCTTT. It codes for CASSNRGMNTEAFF. Based on the CDR3 plus reference TRBV18 and TRBJ1-1, the full variable domain is NAGVMQNPRHLVRRRGQEARLRCSPMKGHSHVYWYRQLPEEGLKFMVYLQKENIIDESGMPKERFSAEFPKEGPSILRIQQVVRGDSAAYFCASSNRGMNTEAFFGQGTRLTVV.

The chain has TRBV5-1 and TRBJ2-2; TRBD1 aligns across 7 bases. Germline lookup yields CDR1 SGHRS and CDR2 YFSETQ. The ends lost 2 bases at V and 6 bases at J; junction bases unmatched: 7. The CDR3 sequence is 15 residues long. CDR3 in amino acids: CASSFQGGSAGELFF. CDR3 bases: TGCGCCAGCAGCTTCCAAGGGGGCTCGGCCGGGGAGCTGTTTTTT.

This chain uses TRBV7-2 with TRBJ2-3; unclear D gene. Per the germline V gene, CDR1 is SGHTA and CDR2 is FQGNSA. Trimming stripped 0 bases from V and 4 bases from J, with 17 bases between. This CDR3 spans 17 amino acids. The CDR3 DNA follows: TGTGCCAGCAGCTTAGCATTCCAACTGCTTGGGCCAGATACGCAGTATTTT. Amino acid sequence: CASSLAFQLLGPDTQYF.

The genes are TRBV9 and TRBJ1-6; possibly TRBD1 for D (5 bases). V was cut by 7 bases and J by 10 bases, with 18 bases left in between. There are 14 residues in the CDR3. CDR1 and CDR2 from the germline V gene are SGDLS and YYNGEE. CDR3 in DNA: TGTGCCAGCTCCAAAGGGTTCCAGGGCTCACCCCTCCACTTT. Translating gives CASSKGFQGSPLHF.

The CDR3 bases are TGTGCCAGCAGCCAAGAGTACGGCCAGGGAGGGGGGGGCAATCAGCCCCAGCATTTT. Protein sequence: CASSQEYGQGGGGNQPQHF. The V and J genes are TRBV3-1 (or the pseudogene TRBV3-2) and TRBJ1-5; a weak D match, TRBD1 (6 bases). V lost 0 bases, J lost 2 bases, and 20 bases lay in between. Germline V gives CDR1 LGHDT, CDR2 YNNKEL (reference sequence). The CDR3 sequence is 19 residues long.

The chain carries TRBV6-4 and TRBJ2-5; D possibly corresponds to TRBD2 (5 bases). The germline V gene encodes CDR1 MRHNA and CDR2 SNTAGT. With 2 bases removed from V and 5 bases from J, the gap between germline ends came to 15 bases. The CDR3 runs to 15 residues. The CDR3 is CASSDSGSPGETQYF. DNA of the CDR3: TGTGCCAGCAGTGACAGCGGATCGCCGGGGGAGACCCAGTACTTC.

This clone was seen a few times. The J gene is TRBJ1-3, the V gene TRBV10-3; D not resolved. The CDR3 is 13 residues long. Germline V CDR1 and CDR2: ENHRY, SYGVKD. V was cut by 2 bases and J by 4 bases, with 6 bases left in between. As DNA, the CDR3 is TGTGCCATCAGTGAGCCACTCGGAAACACCATATATTTT. Translation: CAISEPLGNTIYF.

This clone came up once. The V and J genes are TRBV3-1 (or the pseudogene TRBV3-2) and TRBJ2-3, with 11 nucleotides matching TRBD2. J was trimmed by 2 bases and V by 2 bases; bases with no gene match: 9. Germline-derived CDR1 and CDR2 are LGHDT and YNNKEL (reference sequence). The CDR3 sequence is 18 residues long. CDR3 sequence reads: CASSQPTTSGRDTDTQYF. The DNA of the CDR3 is TGTGCCAGCAGCCAACCTACCACTAGCGGGAGAGACACAGATACGCAGTATTTT.

The chain joins TRBV10-1 to TRBJ2-7; TRBD2 might be the D (5 bases). Germline assignment: CDR1 WNHNN and CDR2 SYGVQD (reference sequence). The CDR3 contains 15 residues. Trimming cost V 9 bases and J 1 base, with 19 bases left between them. The CDR3 region is CARSTSGRCSYEQYF. In nucleotides, the CDR3 is TGCGCCAGGAGCACGAGCGGACGATGTTCCTACGAGCAGTACTTC.

The chain links TRBV30 to TRBJ2-5; TRBD1 agrees at 10 bases. Germline CDR1 and CDR2: GTSNPN and SVGIG (reference sequence). V was clipped by 3 bases and J by 4 bases; unmatched bases: 11. The CDR3 spans 16 residues. CDR3 region: CAWSPSRTGGGETQYF. CDR3 sequence (DNA): TGTGCCTGGAGCCCCTCGAGGACAGGGGGAGGAGAGACCCAGTACTTC.

The chain employs TRBV30 and TRBJ2-2; TRBD2 matches 8 bases. Germline V gene lookup returns CDR1 GTSNPN and CDR2 SVGIG (reference sequence). This CDR3 contains 15 residues. J lost 7 bases, V lost 2 bases, and 9 bases had no gene match. For the CDR3, the DNA is TGTGCCTGGAGTCCCAAGGGACTAGTCATCGGGGAGCTGTTTTTT. It is translated as CAWSPKGLVIGELFF.

J is TRBJ1-5 and V is TRBV5-6; no firm D call. In germline, CDR1 is SGHDT, CDR2 YYEEEE. V was trimmed by 1 base and J by 0 bases, leaving 8 bases between them. CDR3 length: 15 amino acids. This chain's CDR3 is CASSLYSYSNQPQHF. The CDR3 nucleotides are TGTGCCAGCAGCTTGTACTCCTATAGCAATCAGCCCCAGCATTTT. Full variable domain (rest looked up from reference TRBV5-6 and TRBJ1-5): DAGVTQSPTHLIKTRGQQVTLRCSPKSGHDTVSWYQQALGQGPQFIFQYYEEEERQRGNFPDRFSGHQFPNYSSELNVNALLLGDSALYLCASSLYSYSNQPQHFGDGTRLSIL.

The chain combines TRBV5-5 with TRBJ2-7; 7 bases line up with TRBD2. V dropped 4 bases and J dropped 2; count of bases not matched to a gene: 9. The CDR3 spans 15 residues. CDR1 and CDR2 (germline): SGHKS, YYEKEE (reference sequence). CDR3 sequence (DNA): TGTGCCAGCAGCCCTGGGGCGGGAGCCCCCTACGAGCAGTACTTC. It specifies CASSPGAGAPYEQYF.

J is TRBJ1-5 and V is TRBV11-2, with TRBD1 as a possible D gene (6 bases). This CDR3 has 13 residues. CDR1 and CDR2 (germline): SGHAT, FQNNGV. V was clipped by 1 base and J by 7 bases, with 8 bases between them. CDR3 region: CASSLVGAQPQHF. CDR3 DNA: TGTGCCAGCAGCTTAGTGGGGGCCCAGCCCCAGCATTTT. The full variable domain, in which reference TRBV11-2 and TRBJ1-5 provide the parts outside the CDR3, is EAGVAQSPRYKIIEKRQSVAFWCNPISGHATLYWYQQILGQGPKLLIQFQNNGVVDDSQLPKDRFSAERLKGVDSTLKIQPAKLEDSAVYLCASSLVGAQPQHFGDGTRLSIL.

This CDR3 is CASSRPGTYEQYF. CDR3 DNA: TGTGCCAGCAGCCGACCCGGGACCTACGAGCAGTACTTC. J is TRBJ2-7 and V is TRBV5-4, with D perhaps matching TRBD2 (5 bases). V shed 4 bases and J shed 2 bases, with 10 bases lying between them. Germline V CDR1 and CDR2: SGHNT, YYREEE (reference sequence). CDR3 length: 13 amino acids.